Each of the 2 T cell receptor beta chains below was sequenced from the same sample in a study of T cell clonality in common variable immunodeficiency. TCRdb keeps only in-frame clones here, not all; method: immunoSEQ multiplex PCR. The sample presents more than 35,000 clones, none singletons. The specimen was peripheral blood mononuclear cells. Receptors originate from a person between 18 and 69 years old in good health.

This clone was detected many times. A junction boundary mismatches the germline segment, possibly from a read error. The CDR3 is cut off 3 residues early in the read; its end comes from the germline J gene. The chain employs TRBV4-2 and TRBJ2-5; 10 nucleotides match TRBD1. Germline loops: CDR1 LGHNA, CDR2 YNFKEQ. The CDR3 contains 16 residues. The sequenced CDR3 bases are TGCGCCAGCAGCCAAGATCGGGGACAGGGGTTTGAGACC. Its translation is CASSQDRGQGFET. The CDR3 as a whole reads CASSQDRGQGFETQYF.

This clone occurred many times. Partial CDR3 DNA: TGTGCCAGCTCACCACCGCAGCCCGGGTTGGGGACC. As protein: CASSPPQPGLGT. The CDR3 as a whole reads CASSPPQPGLGTQYF. V is TRBV18 and J is TRBJ2-5; no clear D. From the germline J gene comes the end of the CDR3, since the read stops 3 residues before it. Looked up from germline, CDR1 is KGHSH and CDR2 is LQKENI. Trimming took 0 bases from V and 7 from J, leaving 15 bases between them. The CDR3 totals 15 residues.